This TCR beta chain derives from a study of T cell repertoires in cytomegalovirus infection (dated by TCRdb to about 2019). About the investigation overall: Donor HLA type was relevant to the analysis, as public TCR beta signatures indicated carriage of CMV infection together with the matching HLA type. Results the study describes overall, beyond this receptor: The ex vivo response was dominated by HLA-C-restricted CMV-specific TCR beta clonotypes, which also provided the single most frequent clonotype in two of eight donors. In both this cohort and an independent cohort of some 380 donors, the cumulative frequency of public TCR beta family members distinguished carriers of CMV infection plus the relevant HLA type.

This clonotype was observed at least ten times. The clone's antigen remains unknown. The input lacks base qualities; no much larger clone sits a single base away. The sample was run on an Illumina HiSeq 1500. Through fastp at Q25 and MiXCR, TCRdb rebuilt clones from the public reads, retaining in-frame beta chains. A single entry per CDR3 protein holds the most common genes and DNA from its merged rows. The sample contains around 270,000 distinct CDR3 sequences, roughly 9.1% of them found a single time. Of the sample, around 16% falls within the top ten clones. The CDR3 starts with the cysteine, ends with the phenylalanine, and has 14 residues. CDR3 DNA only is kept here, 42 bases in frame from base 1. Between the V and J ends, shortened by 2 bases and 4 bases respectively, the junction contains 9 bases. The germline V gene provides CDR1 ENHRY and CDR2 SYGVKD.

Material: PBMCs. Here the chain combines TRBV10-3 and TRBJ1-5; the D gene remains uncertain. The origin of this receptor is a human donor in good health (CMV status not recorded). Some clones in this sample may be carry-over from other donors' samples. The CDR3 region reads CAISEGSRNQPQHF. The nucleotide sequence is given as TGTGCCATCAGTGAGGGAAGTAGGAATCAGCCCCAGCATTTT.